One sample yielded the 13 T cell receptor beta chains listed below, sequenced in a study of technical replicates of blood from a few donors. Sequencing was performed with immunoSEQ multiplex PCR; in TCRdb, only in-frame clones are kept and a portion is missing. The sample comprises some 70,000 clones, about 97% of which are singletons, and 0.25% to 0.35% rests with the top ten. The material sequenced was T cells isolated from PBMCs. Every receptor here comes from a human donor in good health.

This clone was counted once. The chain recombines TRBV6-1 with TRBJ1-5, with D unresolved. The CDR3 sequence is 13 residues long. V lost 7 bases and J lost 4, with 11 bases in between. CDR1 and CDR2 from the germline V gene are MNHNS and SASEGT. The CDR3 sequence is CASKATLNQPQHF. The CDR3 nucleotides read TGTGCCAGCAAAGCGACTCTTAATCAGCCCCAGCATTTT.

V and J are TRBV6-5 and TRBJ2-7; 7 bases map to TRBD1. The V gene end was trimmed by 0 bases and the J gene end by 7 bases; junction bases not matched to a gene: 9. CDR1 MNHEY and CDR2 SVGAGI come from the germline V gene. There are 15 residues in the CDR3. The CDR3 nucleotides are TGTGCCAGCAGTTACTCCGAAGAGGGGGCGCGGGAGCAGTACTTC. It is translated as CASSYSEEGAREQYF.

The chain links TRBV4-1 to TRBJ2-4; the D is unclear. With 2 bases removed from V and 0 bases from J, the gap between germline ends came to 14 bases. This CDR3 has 17 amino acids. Germline V lookup: CDR1 MGHRA, CDR2 YSYEKL. CDR3 coding DNA: TGCGCCAGCAGCCAACCCTCAGGAATGATAGCCAAAAACATTCAGTACTTC. Its protein is CASSQPSGMIAKNIQYF.

The rearrangement links TRBV6-1 to TRBJ1-1; D gene uncertain. Germline V CDR1 and CDR2: MNHNS, SASEGT. The CDR3 is 13 amino acids. Deletions cut 3 bases from V and 5 bases from J, with 10 bases between. Written as DNA, the CDR3 is TGTGCCAGCAGTGACTGGGTGGAGACTGAAGCTTTCTTT. It translates to CASSDWVETEAFF.

The rearrangement joins TRBV7-9 to TRBJ2-7, with 7 positions matching TRBD2. From germline, CDR1 is SEHNR and CDR2 FQNEAQ (reference sequence). The CDR3 runs to 13 residues. The V and J ends lost 4 bases and 5 bases, in that order; junction bases with no gene match: 5. CDR3 amino acids: CASSSLGRNEQYF. CDR3 in DNA: TGTGCCAGCAGCTCCCTCGGGAGGAACGAGCAGTACTTC.

The chain has TRBV4-1 and TRBJ1-3; a possible D gene is TRBD1 (6 bases). The CDR3 sequence is 16 residues long. Trimming shortened V by 1 base and J by 4 bases, and 14 bases separated the two germline ends. Germline CDR1 MGHRA, CDR2 YSYEKL. DNA for the CDR3: TGCGCCAGCAGCCAAGTTCATTCGACAGGCGGAAACACCATATATTTT. Protein product: CASSQVHSTGGNTIYF.

V is TRBV6-1 and J is TRBJ2-7, with 7 bases lining up with TRBD1. In germline, CDR1 is MNHNS, CDR2 SASEGT. The CDR3 is made up of 17 amino acids. After removal of 1 base from V and 5 bases from J, the junction contained 14 bases not matched to a gene. The CDR3 coding sequence is TGTGCCAGCAGTGAAGGGCCGACAGGGACATTAAAGGACGAGCAGTACTTC. It is translated as CASSEGPTGTLKDEQYF.

J is TRBJ1-1 and V is TRBV6-6; D not certain. V was trimmed by 10 bases and J by 3 bases, leaving 21 bases between them. The germline gives CDR1 MNHNY, CDR2 SVGAGI (reference sequence). CDR3 length equals 15 residues. The CDR3: CATETFQAPDTEAFF. CDR3 in DNA: TGTGCCACCGAAACGTTCCAAGCACCGGACACTGAAGCTTTCTTT.

V is TRBV11-2 and J is TRBJ2-7; D gene unclear. CDR3 length: 15 residues. Germline CDR1 reads SGHAT; CDR2 reads FQNNGV. Deletions cut 2 bases from V and 2 bases from J, with 13 bases between. The CDR3 spells CASSLMLEPTYEQYF. The CDR3 region has the DNA TGTGCCAGCAGCTTAATGCTAGAACCGACCTACGAGCAGTACTTC. Filled out from reference TRBV11-2 and TRBJ2-7, the complete variable domain reads EAGVAQSPRYKIIEKRQSVAFWCNPISGHATLYWYQQILGQGPKLLIQFQNNGVVDDSQLPKDRFSAERLKGVDSTLKIQPAKLEDSAVYLCASSLMLEPTYEQYFGPGTRLTVT.

This chain joins TRBV10-3 and TRBJ1-2; TRBD1 matches 8 bases. The V and J ends lost 0 bases and 4 bases, in that order; junction bases with no gene match: 1. Germline loops: CDR1 ENHRY, CDR2 SYGVKD. The CDR3 covers 14 residues. The CDR3 region is CAISESDRGYGYTF. For the CDR3, the DNA is TGTGCCATCAGTGAGTCAGACAGGGGCTATGGCTACACCTTC.

The genes are TRBV7-9 and TRBJ2-7; a possible D gene is TRBD1 (6 bases). The V and J ends lost 4 bases and 2 bases respectively, with 12 bases between them. This CDR3 is built from 14 residues. Per the germline V gene, CDR1 is SEHNR and CDR2 is FQNEAQ (reference sequence). DNA for the CDR3: TGTGCCAGCAGCTCTCAGACAGGCACCTACGAGCAGTACTTC. Protein: CASSSQTGTYEQYF.

Only one count was recorded for this clone. The V and J genes are TRBV5-4 and TRBJ2-3; no reliable D call. The CDR3 consists of 13 residues. Germline V CDR1 and CDR2: SGHNT, YYREEE (reference sequence). The V and J ends lost 2 bases and 5 bases respectively, with 9 bases between them. DNA of the CDR3: TGTGCCAGCAGCTTCGTCGGAGAAGATACGCAGTATTTT. Translating gives CASSFVGEDTQYF. Combining the CDR3 with reference TRBV5-4 and TRBJ2-3 gives the whole variable domain ETGVTQSPTHLIKTRGQQVTLRCSSQSGHNTVSWYQQALGQGPQFIFQYYREEENGRGNFPPRFSGLQFPNYSSELNVNALELDDSALYLCASSFVGEDTQYFGPGTRLTVL.

This clone was detected only once. The rearrangement uses TRBV12-2 and TRBJ2-5; the table's D call, TRBD1, has no DNA check behind it. TRBV12-2 is classified as a pseudogene. CDR3 length equals 14 residues. The CDR3 bases are TGTGCAAGTCGCTGCGGACAGGGCCAAGAGACCCAGTACTTC. This encodes CASRCGQGQETQYF.